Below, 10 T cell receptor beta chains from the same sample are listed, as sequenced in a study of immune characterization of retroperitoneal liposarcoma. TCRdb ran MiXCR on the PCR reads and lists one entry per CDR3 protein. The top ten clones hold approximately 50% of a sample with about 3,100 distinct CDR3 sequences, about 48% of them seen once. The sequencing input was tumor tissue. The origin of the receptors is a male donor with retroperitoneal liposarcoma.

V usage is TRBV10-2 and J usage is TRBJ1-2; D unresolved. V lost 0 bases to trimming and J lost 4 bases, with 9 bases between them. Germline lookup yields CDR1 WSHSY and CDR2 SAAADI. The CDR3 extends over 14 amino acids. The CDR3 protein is CASSESRVGYGYTF. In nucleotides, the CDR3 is TGCGCCAGCAGTGAGTCGAGAGTGGGCTATGGCTACACCTTC.

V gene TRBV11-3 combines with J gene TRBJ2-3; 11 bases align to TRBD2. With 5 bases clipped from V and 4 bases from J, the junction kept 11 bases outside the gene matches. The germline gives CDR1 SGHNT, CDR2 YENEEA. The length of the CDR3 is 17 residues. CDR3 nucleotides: TGTGCCAGCAGCGGTAGAAAACTAGCGGGAGTCCCAGATACGCAGTATTTT. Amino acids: CASSGRKLAGVPDTQYF.

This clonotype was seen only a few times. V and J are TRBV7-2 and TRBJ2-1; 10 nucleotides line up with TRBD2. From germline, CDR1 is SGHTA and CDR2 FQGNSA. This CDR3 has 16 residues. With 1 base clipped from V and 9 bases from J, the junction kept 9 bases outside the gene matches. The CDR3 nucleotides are TGTGCCAGCAGCTTAGTGTCTAGCGGGAGTTGGGGTGAGCAGTTCTTC. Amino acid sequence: CASSLVSSGSWGEQFF.

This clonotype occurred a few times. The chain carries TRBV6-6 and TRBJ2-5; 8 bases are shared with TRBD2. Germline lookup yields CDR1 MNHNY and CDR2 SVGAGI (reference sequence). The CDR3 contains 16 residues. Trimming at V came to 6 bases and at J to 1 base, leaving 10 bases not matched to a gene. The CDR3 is CASSYPAGEGQETQYF. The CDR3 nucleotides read TGTGCCAGCAGCTACCCAGCGGGAGAGGGCCAAGAGACCCAGTACTTC.

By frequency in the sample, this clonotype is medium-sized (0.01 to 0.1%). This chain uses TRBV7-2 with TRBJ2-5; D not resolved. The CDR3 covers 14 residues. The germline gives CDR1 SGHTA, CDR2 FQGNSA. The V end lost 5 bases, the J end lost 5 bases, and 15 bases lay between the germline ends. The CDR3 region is CASSPSGSTETQYF. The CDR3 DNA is TGTGCCAGCAGCCCCTCGGGCAGTACGGAGACCCAGTACTTC. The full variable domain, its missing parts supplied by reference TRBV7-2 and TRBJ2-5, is GAGVSQSPSNKVTEKGKDVELRCDPISGHTALYWYRQSLGQGLEFLIYFQGNSAPDKSGLPSDRFSAERTGGSVSTLTIQRTQQEDSAVYLCASSPSGSTETQYFGPGTRLLVL.

The CDR3 protein is CASSQDRGQTQYF. DNA of the CDR3: TGTGCCAGCAGTCAAGACAGGGGACAGACCCAGTACTTC. The chain couples TRBV6-6 to TRBJ2-1; TRBD1 matches 8 bases. The J call may be wrong; the DNA end is better matched by TRBJ2-5. This CDR3 contains 13 residues. Germline V gene sequence: CDR1 MNHNY, CDR2 SVGAGI (reference sequence).

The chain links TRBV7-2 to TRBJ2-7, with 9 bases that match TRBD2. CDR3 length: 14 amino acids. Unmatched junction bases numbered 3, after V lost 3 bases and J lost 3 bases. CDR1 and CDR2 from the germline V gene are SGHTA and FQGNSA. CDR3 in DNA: TGTGCCAGCAGCTTGGCGGGAGGGATCTACGAGCAGTACTTC. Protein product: CASSLAGGIYEQYF.

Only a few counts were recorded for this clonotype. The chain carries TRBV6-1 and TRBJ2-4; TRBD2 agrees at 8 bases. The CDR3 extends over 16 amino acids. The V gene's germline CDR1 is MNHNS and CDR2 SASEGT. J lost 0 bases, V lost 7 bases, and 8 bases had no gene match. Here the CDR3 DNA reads TGTGCCAGCACCCGAAACGCGGGGGGAGCCAAAAACATTCAGTACTTC. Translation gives CASTRNAGGAKNIQYF.

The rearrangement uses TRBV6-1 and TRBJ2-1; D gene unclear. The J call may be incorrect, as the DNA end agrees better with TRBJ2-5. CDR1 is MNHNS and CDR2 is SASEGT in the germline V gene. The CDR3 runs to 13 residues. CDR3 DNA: TGTGCCAGCAGTGAATACCTGTGGGAGACCCAGTACTTC. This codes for CASSEYLWETQYF.

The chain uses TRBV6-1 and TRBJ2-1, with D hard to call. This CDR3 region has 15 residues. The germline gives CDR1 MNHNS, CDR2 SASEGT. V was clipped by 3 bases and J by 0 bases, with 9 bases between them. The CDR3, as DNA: TGTGCCAGCAGTGAGAGCTCGAGCTCCTACAATGAGCAGTTCTTC. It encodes CASSESSSSYNEQFF.